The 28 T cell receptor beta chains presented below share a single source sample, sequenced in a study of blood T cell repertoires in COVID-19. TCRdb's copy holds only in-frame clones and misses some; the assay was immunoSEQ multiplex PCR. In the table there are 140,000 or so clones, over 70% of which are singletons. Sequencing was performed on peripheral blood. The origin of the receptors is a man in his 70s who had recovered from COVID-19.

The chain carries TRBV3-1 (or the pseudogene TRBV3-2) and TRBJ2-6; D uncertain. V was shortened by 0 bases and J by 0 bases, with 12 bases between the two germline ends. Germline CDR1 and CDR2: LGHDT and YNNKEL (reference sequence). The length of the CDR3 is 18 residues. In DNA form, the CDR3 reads TGTGCCAGCAGCCAAGATCTAGGCAGTTTCTCTGGGGCCAACGTCCTGACTTTC. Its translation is CASSQDLGSFSGANVLTF.

The CDR3 DNA reads TGTGCCAGCAGTCGCAGGGGTTACGAGCAGTACTTC. It codes for CASSRRGYEQYF. The chain employs TRBV28 and TRBJ2-7; D may be TRBD1 (6 bases). The CDR3 consists of 12 residues. Deletions cut 5 bases from V and 4 bases from J, with 9 bases between. Germline lookup yields CDR1 MDHEN and CDR2 SYDVKM.

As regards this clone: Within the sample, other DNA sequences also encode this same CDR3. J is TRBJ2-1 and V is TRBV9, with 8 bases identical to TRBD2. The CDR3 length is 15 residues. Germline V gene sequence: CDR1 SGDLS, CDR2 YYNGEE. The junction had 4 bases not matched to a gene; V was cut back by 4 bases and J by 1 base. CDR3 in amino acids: CASSSSGSSYNEQFF. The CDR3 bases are TGTGCCAGCAGCTCGAGCGGGAGTTCCTACAATGAGCAGTTCTTC.

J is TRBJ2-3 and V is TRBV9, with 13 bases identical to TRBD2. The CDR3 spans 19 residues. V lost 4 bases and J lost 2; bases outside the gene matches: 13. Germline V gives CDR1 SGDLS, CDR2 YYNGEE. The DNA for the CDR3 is TGTGCCAGCAGCTTTGGACTAGCGGGAGACCTAGGGCACACAGATACGCAGTATTTT. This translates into CASSFGLAGDLGHTDTQYF.

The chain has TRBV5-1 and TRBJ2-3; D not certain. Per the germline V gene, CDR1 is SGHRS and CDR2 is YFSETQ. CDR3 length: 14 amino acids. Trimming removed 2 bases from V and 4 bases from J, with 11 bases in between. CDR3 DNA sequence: TGCGCCAGCAGCTTTGCGGAGTTCGCAGATACGCAGTATTTT. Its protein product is CASSFAEFADTQYF.

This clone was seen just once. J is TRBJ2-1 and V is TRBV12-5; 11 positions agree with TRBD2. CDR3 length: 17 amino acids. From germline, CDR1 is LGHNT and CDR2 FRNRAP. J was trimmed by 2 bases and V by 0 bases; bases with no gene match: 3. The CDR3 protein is CASGLVLAGEAYNEQFF. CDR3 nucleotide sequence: TGTGCTAGTGGTTTGGTACTAGCGGGAGAGGCCTACAATGAGCAGTTCTTC.

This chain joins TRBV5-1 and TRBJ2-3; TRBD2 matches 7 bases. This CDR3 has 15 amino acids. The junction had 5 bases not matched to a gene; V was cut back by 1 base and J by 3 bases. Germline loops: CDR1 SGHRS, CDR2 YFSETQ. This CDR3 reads CASSLLAGATDTQYF. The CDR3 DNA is TGCGCCAGCAGCTTGTTGGCGGGAGCAACAGATACGCAGTATTTT.

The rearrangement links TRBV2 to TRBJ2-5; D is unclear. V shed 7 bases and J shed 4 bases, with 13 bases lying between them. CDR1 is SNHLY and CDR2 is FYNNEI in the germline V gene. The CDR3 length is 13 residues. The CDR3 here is CASIKSGTETQYF. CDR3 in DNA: TGTGCCAGCATTAAATCGGGTACAGAGACCCAGTACTTC.

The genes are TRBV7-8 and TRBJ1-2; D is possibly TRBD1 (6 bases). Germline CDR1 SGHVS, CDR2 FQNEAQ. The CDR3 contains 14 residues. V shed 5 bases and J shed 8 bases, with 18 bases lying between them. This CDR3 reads CASSLRTGFRGYTF. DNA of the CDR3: TGTGCCAGCAGCCTTAGAACAGGGTTTAGGGGCTACACCTTC.

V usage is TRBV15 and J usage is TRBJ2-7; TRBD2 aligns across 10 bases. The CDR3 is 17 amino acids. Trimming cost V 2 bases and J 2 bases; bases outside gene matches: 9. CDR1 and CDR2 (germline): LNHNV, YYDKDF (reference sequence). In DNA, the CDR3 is TGTGCCACCAGCAGAAGGACTAGCGGAGCCCGAGCCTACGAGCAGTACTTC. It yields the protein CATSRRTSGARAYEQYF.

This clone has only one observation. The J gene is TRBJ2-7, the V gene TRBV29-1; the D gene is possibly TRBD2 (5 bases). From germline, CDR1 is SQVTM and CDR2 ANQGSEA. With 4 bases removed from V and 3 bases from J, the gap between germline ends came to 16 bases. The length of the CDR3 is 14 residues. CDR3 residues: CSVGQLVVDYEQYF. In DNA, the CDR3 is TGCAGCGTTGGACAACTAGTGGTTGACTACGAGCAGTACTTC.

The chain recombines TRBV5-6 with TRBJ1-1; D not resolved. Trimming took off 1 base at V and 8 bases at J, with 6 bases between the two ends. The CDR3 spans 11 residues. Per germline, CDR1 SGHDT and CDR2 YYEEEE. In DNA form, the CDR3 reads TGTGCCAGCAGCTTGATGAGGGAAGCTTTCTTT. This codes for CASSLMREAFF. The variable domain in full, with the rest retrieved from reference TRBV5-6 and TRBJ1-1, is DAGVTQSPTHLIKTRGQQVTLRCSPKSGHDTVSWYQQALGQGPQFIFQYYEEEERQRGNFPDRFSGHQFPNYSSELNVNALLLGDSALYLCASSLMREAFFGQGTRLTVV.

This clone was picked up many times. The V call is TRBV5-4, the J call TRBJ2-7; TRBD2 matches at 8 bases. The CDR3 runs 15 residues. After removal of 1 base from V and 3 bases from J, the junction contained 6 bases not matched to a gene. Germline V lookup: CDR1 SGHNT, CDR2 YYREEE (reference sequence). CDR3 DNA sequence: TGTGCCAGCAGCTTGCTCGGGGGGGAATACTACGAGCAGTACTTC. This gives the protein CASSLLGGEYYEQYF.

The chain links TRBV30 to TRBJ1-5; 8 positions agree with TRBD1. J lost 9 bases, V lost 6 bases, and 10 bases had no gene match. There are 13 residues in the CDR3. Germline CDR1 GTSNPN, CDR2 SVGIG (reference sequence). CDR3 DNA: TGTGCCTGTACGACAGGGGCCCAAGGGCCCCAGCATTTT. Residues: CACTTGAQGPQHF.

CDR3 nucleotide sequence: TGTGCCATCAGGTTACAGGGCTCTGGGGCCAACGTCCTGACTTTC. Protein: CAIRLQGSGANVLTF. The chain links TRBV10-3 to TRBJ2-6, with D possibly matching TRBD1 (6 bases). CDR1 and CDR2 from the germline V gene are ENHRY and SYGVKD. The CDR3 has 15 amino acids. The germline V and J ends were trimmed by 6 bases and 0 bases, with 9 bases remaining between them.

The CDR3 spells CASSLGGGDNTGELFF. The CDR3 DNA sequence: TGCGCCAGCAGCCTCGGGGGTGGGGATAACACCGGGGAGCTGTTTTTT. The chain employs TRBV4-1 and TRBJ2-2; weak D call: TRBD2 (6 bases). The CDR3 spans 16 residues. V was clipped by 4 bases and J by 2 bases, with 14 bases between them. Germline V gene data show CDR1 as MGHRA and CDR2 as YSYEKL.

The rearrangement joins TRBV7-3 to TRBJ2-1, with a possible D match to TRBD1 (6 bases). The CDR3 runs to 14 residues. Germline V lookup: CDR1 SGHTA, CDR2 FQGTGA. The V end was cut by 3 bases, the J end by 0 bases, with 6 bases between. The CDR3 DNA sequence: TGTGCCAGCAGCTTCAGGGGCTCCTACAATGAGCAGTTCTTC. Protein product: CASSFRGSYNEQFF.

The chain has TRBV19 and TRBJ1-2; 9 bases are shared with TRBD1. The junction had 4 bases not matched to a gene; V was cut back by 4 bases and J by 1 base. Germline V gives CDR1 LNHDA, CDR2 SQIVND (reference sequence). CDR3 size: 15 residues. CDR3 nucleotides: TGTGCCAGTAGTAAGAGGACAGGGGATAACTATGGCTACACCTTC. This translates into CASSKRTGDNYGYTF.

The CDR3 is CASSLGTANYGYTF. As DNA, the CDR3 is TGTGCCAGCAGCTTGGGGACAGCTAACTATGGCTACACCTTC. The rearrangement links TRBV7-9 to TRBJ1-2; TRBD1 agrees at 7 bases. The germline V gene has CDR1 SEHNR and CDR2 FQNEAQ (reference sequence). This CDR3 contains 14 residues. V gave up 3 bases and J gave up 0 bases; unmatched junction bases: 1.

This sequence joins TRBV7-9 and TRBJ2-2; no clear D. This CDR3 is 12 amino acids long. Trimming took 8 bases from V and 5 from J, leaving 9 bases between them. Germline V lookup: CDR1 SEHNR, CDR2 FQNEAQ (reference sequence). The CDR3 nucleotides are TGTGCCAGCGAAGACTTGACCGGGGAGCTGTTTTTT. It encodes CASEDLTGELFF. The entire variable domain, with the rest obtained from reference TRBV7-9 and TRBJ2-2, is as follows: DTGVSQNPRHKITKRGQNVTFRCDPISEHNRLYWYRQTLGQGPEFLTYFQNEAQLEKSRLLSDRFSAERPKGSFSTLEIQRTEQGDSAMYLCASEDLTGELFFGEGSRLTVL.

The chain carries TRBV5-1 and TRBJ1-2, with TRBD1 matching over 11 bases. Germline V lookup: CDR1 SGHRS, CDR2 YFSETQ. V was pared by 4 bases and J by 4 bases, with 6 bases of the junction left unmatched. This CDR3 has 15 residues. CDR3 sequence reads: CASSTGTGGGYGYTF. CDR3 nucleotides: TGCGCCAGCAGCACAGGGACAGGGGGAGGCTATGGCTACACCTTC.

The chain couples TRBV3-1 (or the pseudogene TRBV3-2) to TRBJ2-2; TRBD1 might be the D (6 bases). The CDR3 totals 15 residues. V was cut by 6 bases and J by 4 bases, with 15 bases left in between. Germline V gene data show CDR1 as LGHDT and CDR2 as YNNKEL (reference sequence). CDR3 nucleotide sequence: TGTGCCAGCAGAAAACGGGACACCAGCACCGGGGAGCTGTTTTTT. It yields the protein CASRKRDTSTGELFF.

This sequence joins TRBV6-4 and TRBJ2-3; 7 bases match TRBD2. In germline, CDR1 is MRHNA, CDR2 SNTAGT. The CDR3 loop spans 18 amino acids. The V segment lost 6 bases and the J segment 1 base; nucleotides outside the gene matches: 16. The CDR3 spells CASRNGREKFVGTDTQYF. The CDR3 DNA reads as TGTGCCAGCAGAAATGGGCGGGAGAAATTTGTTGGCACAGATACGCAGTATTTT.

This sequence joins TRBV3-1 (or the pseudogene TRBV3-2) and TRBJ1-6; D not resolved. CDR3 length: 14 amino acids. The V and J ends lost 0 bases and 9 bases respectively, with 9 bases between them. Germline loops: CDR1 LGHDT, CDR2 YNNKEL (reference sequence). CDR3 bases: TGTGCCAGCAGCCAAGATCAACGGAGTTCACCCCTCCACTTT. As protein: CASSQDQRSSPLHF.

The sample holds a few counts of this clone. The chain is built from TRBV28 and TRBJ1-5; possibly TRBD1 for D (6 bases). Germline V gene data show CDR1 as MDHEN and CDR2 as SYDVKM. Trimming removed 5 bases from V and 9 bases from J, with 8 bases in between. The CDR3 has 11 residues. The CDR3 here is CASSPRGPQHF. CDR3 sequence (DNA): TGTGCCAGCAGTCCCAGGGGGCCCCAGCATTTT.

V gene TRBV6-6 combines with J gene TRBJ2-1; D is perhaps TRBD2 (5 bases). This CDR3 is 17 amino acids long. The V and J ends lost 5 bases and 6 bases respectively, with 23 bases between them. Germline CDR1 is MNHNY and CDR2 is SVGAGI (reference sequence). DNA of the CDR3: TGTGCCAGCAGTCCCTACCTCCTTCGAGTAGCGAGCAATGAGCAGTTCTTC. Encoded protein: CASSPYLLRVASNEQFF.

The CDR3 loop reads CASSINPGQKPNYGYTF. The CDR3 DNA is TGTGCCAGCAGCATCAACCCGGGACAGAAACCTAACTATGGCTACACCTTC. V usage is TRBV5-8 and J usage is TRBJ1-2; 7 bases are a match to TRBD1. The J segment lost 0 bases and the V segment lost 4 bases, leaving 12 bases of the junction unmatched. Germline V gives CDR1 SGHTS, CDR2 YDEGEE. The CDR3 consists of 17 residues.

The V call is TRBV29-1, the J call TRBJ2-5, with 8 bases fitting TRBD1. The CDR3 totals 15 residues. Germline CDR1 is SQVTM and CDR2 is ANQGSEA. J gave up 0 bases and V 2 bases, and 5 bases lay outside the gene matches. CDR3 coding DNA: TGCAGCGTTGAACAGGGGGCGACGTACCAAGAGACCCAGTACTTC. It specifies CSVEQGATYQETQYF.